The TCR beta chain described here comes from a study of blood T cell repertoires in COVID-19. Measured with immunoSEQ multiplex PCR; TCRdb has only the in-frame clones, and not every one. The sample records 150,000 or so clones, roughly 87% being singletons. The CDR3 covers 14 residues. V lost 3 bases, J lost 10 bases, and 13 bases lay in between. Germline assignment: CDR1 MGHDK and CDR2 SYGVNS. The sequenced sample consisted of PBMCs or T cells enriched from blood (not recorded which). The TCR was taken from a woman aged 45-65 years who had recovered from COVID-19. This chain uses TRBV25-1 with TRBJ1-6; D unclear. CDR3 nucleotide sequence: TGTGCCAGCAGTGACTATTCTGCGGGATCACCCCTCCACTTT. Translating it yields CASSDYSAGSPLHF.